This T cell receptor (beta chain) appears in the sequencing data of a study of blood T cell repertoires in COVID-19 (dated by TCRdb to between 2020 and 2021). A note on the overall study: Samples covering the acute and convalescent phases of COVID-19 were provided by collaborators in the United States, Italy and Spain. Nearly every sample came with metadata listing a de-identified subject ID, COVID-19 status, age in years and sex. The prospective study material was composed of cDNA or gDNA derived from T cells, B-cell-depleted T cells, or PBMCs. The repertoires were made available in a free public database intended to serve as a resource for research on the immune response to SARS-CoV-2. Where available, HLA class I and class II types were taken from metadata supplied by the sample provider and were not determined by assay-based typing. Deeply sampled blood TCRbeta repertoires from subjects exposed to, actively infected with, or recovered from COVID-19 were included in the dataset. The samples were drawn from the first 160 participants of the ongoing ImmuneRACE study and from 1,254 subjects provided by 6 global collaborators. The full study reports these points: Clinical and demographic metadata were provided uncurated, with the amount varying by source and participant.

The immunoSEQ Assay, a bias-controlled multiplex PCR, was used to amplify TCRbeta CDR3 regions from genomic DNA. The authors' analysis ran thus. Nucleated cell counts per sample were estimated from amplification of reference gene primers within the assay. To quantify the absolute abundance of each unique TCRbeta CDR3 rearrangement, sequence reads were collapsed and filtered. For each sample, productive Simpson clonality was calculated as the square root of Simpson's diversity index across productive rearrangements. As stored in TCRdb, this immuneACCESS dataset retains in-frame rearrangements with V and J assigned. A fraction of the clones does not appear; measured against another copy, unresolved V genes explain less than half of the discrepancy, and the remainder lacks a known reason. From that table come the V and J calls and clone size; the DNA was used to work out D and trimming. The sample table records roughly 310,000 clones; around 89% of these occur just once. The ten largest clonotypes hold under 5% of the sample.

Each collaborating institution followed its own protocols to collect whole blood in K2EDTA tubes. For TCRbeta analysis, collaborators shipped samples in one of three forms: frozen whole blood, isolated PBMCs, or DNA extracted from either of those sample types. This clone was found once. Its cognate antigen has yet to be identified. Per-base qualities were not stored, and no clone one base away is much larger. Taken from cysteine to phenylalanine, the CDR3 has 15 residues. Left in the record is the CDR3 DNA by itself, 45 bases read in frame from the first base. For CDR1 and CDR2, the germline V gene lists SGHAT and FQNNGV. Deletion took 1 base off V and 4 bases off J, with a span of 10 bases between the germline ends.

The V and J genes are TRBV11-2 and TRBJ1-4; possibly the D gene is TRBD1, per 6 matching bases. The source is a woman in her forties or fifties with active or convalescent COVID-19. Sequencing input: peripheral blood. The nucleotide sequence is given as TGTGCCAGCAGCTTAGTAGGGGGTCATAATGAAAAACTGTTTTTT. It specifies CASSLVGGHNEKLFF.